The 17 T cell receptor beta chains below were found in one sample sequenced in a study of T cell responses to AZD1222 COVID-19 vaccine. The assay was immunoSEQ multiplex PCR, and TCRdb's table has in-frame clones only and misses some. The sample carries about 130,000 clones, 88% recorded once. The sample consisted of peripheral blood, taken 28 days after the second AZD1222 dose. Receptors were obtained from an adult who received the AZD1222 COVID-19 vaccine.

The chain has TRBV5-6 and TRBJ1-2; D ambiguous. This CDR3 contains 14 residues. Germline V CDR1 and CDR2: SGHDT, YYEEEE. V dropped 0 bases and J dropped 3 bases, with 9 bases sitting between them. Written as DNA, the CDR3 is TGTGCCAGCAGCTTGGAAGTCGGGGACTATGGCTACACCTTC. This codes for CASSLEVGDYGYTF.

The V gene is TRBV3-1 (or the pseudogene TRBV3-2), the J gene TRBJ2-4, with D possibly matching TRBD1 (7 bases). V lost 0 bases and J 0 bases, leaving 12 bases between the germline ends. Germline V lookup: CDR1 LGHDT, CDR2 YNNKEL (reference sequence). The CDR3 covers 17 residues. The CDR3 coding sequence is TGTGCCAGCAGCCAAGATGGAGGGGGCCTAGCCAAAAACATTCAGTACTTC. The encoded protein is CASSQDGGGLAKNIQYF.

The chain couples TRBV6-1 to TRBJ1-6; possible D gene TRBD1, 6 bases. The length of the CDR3 is 15 residues. V was cut by 2 bases and J by 7 bases, with 12 bases left in between. Germline CDR1 and CDR2: MNHNS and SASEGT. The CDR3 is CASSEQGRSNSPLHF. The CDR3 DNA is TGTGCCAGCAGTGAACAGGGGAGGAGCAATTCACCCCTCCACTTT.

The J gene is TRBJ1-2, the V gene TRBV11-3, with 7 bases identical to TRBD1. The V gene's germline CDR1 is SGHNT and CDR2 YENEEA. The CDR3 is 15 amino acids. Losses at the gene ends were 7 bases for V and 7 bases for J; bases not matched to a gene: 15. In DNA form, the CDR3 reads TGTGCCAGCACCTCGGCAAGACAGGGATCTTTTGGCTACACCTTC. It is translated as CASTSARQGSFGYTF.

CDR3 region: CASRGAGKTQYF. CDR3 coding DNA: TGTGCCAGCAGGGGCGCAGGGAAGACCCAGTACTTC. The chain has TRBV6-6 and TRBJ2-5; a possible D gene is TRBD1 (5 bases). The V end was cut by 6 bases, the J end by 6 bases, with 11 bases between. Looked up from germline, CDR1 is MNHNY and CDR2 is SVGAGI (reference sequence). The CDR3 consists of 12 residues.

The rearrangement uses TRBV19 and TRBJ2-7; D is unresolved. This CDR3 has 14 residues. Germline CDR1 is LNHDA and CDR2 is SQIVND (reference sequence). Trimming took 1 base from V and 2 from J, leaving 9 bases between them. DNA of the CDR3: TGTGCCAGTAGTATAGGCGGAACCACCTACGAGCAGTACTTC. Its protein is CASSIGGTTYEQYF. The full variable domain, in which reference TRBV19 and TRBJ2-7 provide the parts outside the CDR3, is DGGITQSPKYLFRKEGQNVTLSCEQNLNHDAMYWYRQDPGQGLRLIYYSQIVNDFQKGDIAEGYSVSREKKESFPLTVTSAQKNPTAFYLCASSIGGTTYEQYFGPGTRLTVT.

This chain joins TRBV7-2 and TRBJ1-2, with 9 bases that match TRBD1. The germline V gene encodes CDR1 SGHTA and CDR2 FQGNSA. The CDR3 length is 15 residues. V was pared by 4 bases and J by 0 bases, with 3 bases of the junction left unmatched. This CDR3 is CASSSDRGSNYGYTF. The CDR3, as DNA: TGTGCCAGCAGCTCGGACAGGGGCTCTAACTATGGCTACACCTTC.

J is TRBJ1-1 and V is TRBV5-1; D might be TRBD1 (5 bases). Germline V gives CDR1 SGHRS, CDR2 YFSETQ. V was pared by 0 bases and J by 11 bases, with 14 bases between. This CDR3 comprises 13 residues. Here the CDR3 DNA reads TGCGCCAGCAGCTTGGGGTCGGCAGGGCTCGCTTTCTTT. It yields the protein CASSLGSAGLAFF.

The chain has TRBV27 and TRBJ1-6, with 7 positions matching TRBD1. The CDR3 loop spans 16 amino acids. J gave up 8 bases and V 1 base, and 8 bases lay outside the gene matches. CDR1 and CDR2 (germline): MNHEY, SMNVEV (reference sequence). Here the CDR3 DNA reads TGTGCCAGCAGTTTATTGTCGAGGGGGCCAGATTCACCCCTCCACTTT. As protein: CASSLLSRGPDSPLHF.

V and J are TRBV6-2 or TRBV6-3 and TRBJ1-1, with D possibly matching TRBD1 (6 bases). The germline V and J ends were trimmed by 0 bases and 1 base, with 18 bases remaining between them. Germline V gives CDR1 MNHEY, CDR2 SVGEGT. The CDR3 is 18 residues long. The CDR3 DNA reads TGTGCCAGCAGTTACTCTCCAAGAGACAGGATCCCGAACACTGAAGCTTTCTTT. It encodes CASSYSPRDRIPNTEAFF.

The chain has TRBV7-3 and TRBJ2-3; D gene unclear. The germline V and J ends were trimmed by 4 bases and 1 base, with 3 bases remaining between them. This CDR3 contains 12 residues. Germline V gene lookup returns CDR1 SGHTA and CDR2 FQGTGA. This CDR3 reads CASSWGTDTQYF. The CDR3 nucleotides are TGTGCCAGCAGCTGGGGCACAGATACGCAGTATTTT.

This chain links TRBV18 with TRBJ1-1, with TRBD1 matching over 9 bases. With V trimmed by 1 base and J by 7 bases, 10 bases remained unmatched. Germline values: CDR1 KGHSH, CDR2 LQKENI. The CDR3 loop spans 16 amino acids. The DNA of the CDR3 is TGTGCCAGCTCACCACAGGGACAGGGAAGGATGGTTGAAGCTTTCTTT. Translated: CASSPQGQGRMVEAFF.

The chain links TRBV30 to TRBJ2-7, with TRBD2 matching over 8 bases. The CDR3 consists of 14 residues. With 1 base clipped from V and 4 bases from J, the junction kept 6 bases outside the gene matches. From germline, CDR1 is GTSNPN and CDR2 SVGIG (reference sequence). DNA for the CDR3: TGTGCCTGGAGTGAAAGCGGGAGCAGGTACGAGCAGTACTTC. This gives the protein CAWSESGSRYEQYF.

The chain recombines TRBV19 with TRBJ1-4; weak D call: TRBD1 (6 bases). Trimming shortened V by 3 bases and J by 7 bases, and 15 bases separated the two germline ends. Germline V gene sequence: CDR1 LNHDA, CDR2 SQIVND (reference sequence). The CDR3 has 15 residues. In nucleotides, the CDR3 is TGTGCCAGTAGTATCGACGGGGGCAGCGGTGAAAAACTGTTTTTT. Residues: CASSIDGGSGEKLFF.

The chain links TRBV5-1 to TRBJ2-7, with D maybe TRBD2 (6 bases). The V end lost 1 base, the J end lost 3 bases, and 14 bases lay between the germline ends. The CDR3 has 15 residues. From germline, CDR1 is SGHRS and CDR2 YFSETQ. In DNA, the CDR3 is TGCGCCAGCAGCTTGATGTCGGGGGAGTTCTACGAGCAGTACTTC. Its translation is CASSLMSGEFYEQYF.

J is TRBJ1-6 and V is TRBV3-1 (or the pseudogene TRBV3-2); D gene ambiguous. Trimming cost V 1 base and J 9 bases, with 10 bases left between them. The CDR3 extends over 14 amino acids. Germline-derived CDR1 and CDR2 are LGHDT and YNNKEL (reference sequence). The CDR3 sequence: CASSQGGYGSPLHF. The CDR3 DNA sequence: TGTGCCAGCAGCCAAGGGGGTTATGGTTCACCCCTCCACTTT.

V is TRBV10-2 and J is TRBJ1-4, with a tentative D call TRBD1 (5 bases). Germline values: CDR1 WSHSY, CDR2 SAAADI. Trimming took off 5 bases at V and 4 bases at J, with 11 bases between the two ends. The CDR3 is 14 residues long. In nucleotides, the CDR3 is TGCGCCAGCAGTCCCGACAGATATAATGAAAAACTGTTTTTT. It encodes CASSPDRYNEKLFF.